Following are 14 T cell receptor beta chains from one sample sequenced in a study of T cell repertoires in cytomegalovirus infection. MiXCR was run by TCRdb on the reads, yielding one entry per CDR3 protein. The sample includes a few hundred thousand distinct CDR3 sequences, more than 8% seen only once; the top ten take approximately 4.5%. Material for sequencing was PBMCs. These receptors were collected from a human donor in good health (CMV status not recorded). Some clones in this sample may be carry-over from other donors' samples.

The chain recombines TRBV19 with TRBJ1-1; a weak D match, TRBD1 (6 bases). There are 13 residues in the CDR3. The germline CDR1 and CDR2 sequences are LNHDA and SQIVND (reference sequence). The ends were cut back, 3 bases at V and 3 bases at J, with 8 bases in the middle. The CDR3 sequence is CASSIGGHTEAFF. CDR3 nucleotide sequence: TGTGCCAGTAGTATCGGGGGCCACACTGAAGCTTTCTTT.

The rearrangement links TRBV14 to TRBJ1-1; D remains unclear. The CDR3 runs to 16 residues. The V end lost 0 bases, the J end lost 5 bases, and 16 bases lay between the germline ends. Germline-derived CDR1 and CDR2 are SGHDN and FVKESK. CDR3 coding DNA: TGTGCCAGCAGCCAAGATCTCTTCGGCGGTCTTACTGAAGCTTTCTTT. Translation: CASSQDLFGGLTEAFF.

This clonotype was seen a few times. CDR3 residues: CASSLDGRVEQFF. The CDR3 region has the DNA TGTGCCAGCAGCTTAGACGGGAGGGTTGAGCAGTTCTTC. The rearrangement links TRBV7-2 to TRBJ2-1, with 8 positions matching TRBD2. Germline V gene sequence: CDR1 SGHTA, CDR2 FQGNSA. V trimming: 1 base; J trimming: 9 bases; junction bases outside the gene matches: 2. The CDR3 consists of 13 residues. Together with reference TRBV7-2 and TRBJ2-1, the CDR3 gives the full variable domain: GAGVSQSPSNKVTEKGKDVELRCDPISGHTALYWYRQSLGQGLEFLIYFQGNSAPDKSGLPSDRFSAERTGGSVSTLTIQRTQQEDSAVYLCASSLDGRVEQFFGPGTRLTVL.

This clonotype was seen ten or more times. V and J are TRBV4-2 and TRBJ1-5; D not certain. Trimming cost V 0 bases and J 1 base, with 7 bases left between them. Germline CDR1 and CDR2: LGHNA and YNFKEQ. The length of the CDR3 is 15 residues. In DNA form, the CDR3 reads TGTGCCAGCAGCCAAGAGGGTGACAGCAATCAGCCCCAGCATTTT. Translation: CASSQEGDSNQPQHF.

The V gene is TRBV27, the J gene TRBJ1-6, with D uncertain. The CDR3 is made up of 15 amino acids. Germline lookup yields CDR1 MNHEY and CDR2 SMNVEV (reference sequence). V lost 6 bases and J 10 bases, leaving 19 bases between the germline ends. The CDR3 DNA is TGTGCCAGCAGGGTAGGAGCGTACGTCGGATCACCCCTCCACTTT. This codes for CASRVGAYVGSPLHF.

This clonotype was observed many times. V usage is TRBV12-3 or TRBV12-4 and J usage is TRBJ1-4; the D is unclear. V was trimmed by 6 bases and J by 0 bases, leaving 11 bases between them. The CDR3 covers 15 residues. In nucleotides, the CDR3 is TGTGCCAGCAGACCGAGCGGCGCAACTAATGAAAAACTGTTTTTT. Protein product: CASRPSGATNEKLFF.

This chain uses TRBV7-2 with TRBJ2-3; D possibly corresponds to TRBD1 (6 bases). Per germline, CDR1 SGHTA and CDR2 FQGNSA. This CDR3 is built from 11 residues. Trimming removed 6 bases at V and 6 bases at J, with 7 bases between. The CDR3 loop reads CASRGADTQYF. CDR3 in DNA: TGTGCCAGCAGGGGGGCGGATACGCAGTATTTT.

There are a few counts of this clonotype. The CDR3 region is CASSLEGTRQFF. DNA for the CDR3: TGTGCCAGCAGTTTAGAAGGGACGAGGCAGTTCTTC. The rearrangement uses TRBV28 and TRBJ2-1; perhaps D is TRBD1 or TRBD2 (5 bases each). Trimming left V 2 bases short and J 12 bases short, with 11 bases between. This CDR3 is built from 12 residues. CDR1 is MDHEN, CDR2 SYDVKM, per germline. The full variable domain, in which reference TRBV28 and TRBJ2-1 provide the parts outside the CDR3, is DVKVTQSSRYLVKRTGEKVFLECVQDMDHENMFWYRQDPGLGLRLIYFSYDVKMKEKGDIPEGYSVSREKKERFSLILESASTNQTSMYLCASSLEGTRQFFGPGTRLTVL.

This clonotype has a handful of counts. This chain uses TRBV19 with TRBJ1-5; D uncertain. The V and J ends lost 4 bases and 7 bases respectively, with 14 bases between them. This CDR3 has 14 amino acids. Germline V gene data show CDR1 as LNHDA and CDR2 as SQIVND (reference sequence). CDR3 coding DNA: TGTGCCAGTAGTAAGGACCCGGGCGGACAGCCCCAGCATTTT. Its translation is CASSKDPGGQPQHF.

This clonotype appeared many times. The rearrangement joins TRBV7-2 to TRBJ2-3; tentatively, D is TRBD2 (6 bases). Trimming took 3 bases from V and 6 from J, leaving 25 bases between them. Germline CDR1 is SGHTA and CDR2 is FQGNSA. The CDR3 sequence is 18 residues long. The CDR3 bases are TGTGCCAGCAGCTTGGGCGTAGGACGGGAGCCCCTCGGGGATACGCAGTATTTT. It encodes CASSLGVGREPLGDTQYF.

Concerning this clonotype: Being one base from a much bigger clone, this may be a read error. The rearrangement uses TRBV4-3 and TRBJ1-1; D uncertain. CDR3 size: 14 residues. Germline CDR1 and CDR2: LGHNA and YSLEER. The CDR3 DNA is TGCGCCGGCAGCCAAGATCCTTGGAGGGAGGAAGCTTTCTTT. This encodes CAGSQDPWREEAFF.

In this sample, this clonotype turned up a few times. The rearrangement links TRBV7-2 to TRBJ2-7, with D unclear. Looked up from germline, CDR1 is SGHTA and CDR2 is FQGNSA. V shed 5 bases and J shed 6 bases, with 5 bases lying between them. CDR3 length: 10 residues. The CDR3 protein is CASSLCEQYF. The CDR3 DNA reads TGTGCCAGCAGCCTCTGCGAGCAGTACTTC.

J is TRBJ1-2 and V is TRBV2; D unresolved. Germline V lookup: CDR1 SNHLY, CDR2 FYNNEI. The CDR3 is 12 residues long. V lost 7 bases to trimming and J lost 6 bases, with 12 bases between them. In nucleotides, the CDR3 is TGTGCCAGCAACTGGGCGACGGATGGCTACACCTTC. Translation gives CASNWATDGYTF.

This clonotype was observed many times. V is TRBV12-3 or TRBV12-4 and J is TRBJ2-2; TRBD1 matches 9 bases. CDR3 length: 15 residues. The V segment lost 6 bases and the J segment 3 bases; nucleotides outside the gene matches: 5. The CDR3 DNA is TGTGCCAGCAGCCCTGGACAGGGGCACACCGGGGAGCTGTTTTTT. Protein: CASSPGQGHTGELFF.